This T cell receptor (beta chain) was sequenced during a study of Tregs in tolerant kidney transplant recipients. On the study more broadly: The nonmyeloablative bone marrow transplants came from related graft donors, with transient mixed chimerism.

Using immunoSEQ multiplex PCR, the repertoire was profiled, and TCRdb retains in-frame clones only, with some absent. The sample records tens of thousands of clones, 85% to 90% being singletons. In regard to this clone: What it recognizes is unknown.

Study results and caveats: The most relevant donor-specific Treg TCRbeta repertoire apparently came from expansion with activated donor B cells. Validation in larger populations is needed because few patients were studied.

The input for sequencing was CD4+ T cells from blood, taken before the transplant. The sequence was obtained from a human donor who received a combined kidney and bone marrow transplant.

In nucleotides, the CDR3 is TGTGCCAGCAGTTTAGGTGCAGGGGACTATGGCTACACCTTC. It encodes CASSLGAGDYGYTF. The rearrangement links TRBV28 to TRBJ1-2; possible D gene TRBD1, 6 bases. Germline V gene sequence: CDR1 MDHEN, CDR2 SYDVKM. The V end lost 2 bases, the J end lost 3 bases, and 10 bases lay between the germline ends. This CDR3 is 14 amino acids long.